This entry lists 10 T cell receptor beta chains sequenced from one sample in a study of cytomegalovirus exposure and HLA in healthy donors. This PCR relied on a set of 60 Vbeta primers and 13 Jbeta primers. Only in-frame clones appear in the TCRdb table, and some are missing; sequencing was by immunoSEQ multiplex PCR. The table records 150,000 or so clones, nearly 80% of them present only once. The specimen was PBMCs. Source of these receptors: a woman aged 40 to 55 in good health and CMV-seronegative.

This chain links TRBV11-2 with TRBJ2-5; 7 bases agree with TRBD1. Looked up from germline, CDR1 is SGHAT and CDR2 is FQNNGV. This CDR3 has 15 amino acids. With 5 bases clipped from V and 7 bases from J, the junction kept 13 bases outside the gene matches. CDR3: CASSTLTGLGGTQYF. CDR3 nucleotide sequence: TGTGCCAGCAGCACCCTGACAGGGCTAGGCGGGACCCAGTACTTC.

V and J are TRBV14 and TRBJ2-5; D gene uncertain. Germline V gives CDR1 SGHDN, CDR2 FVKESK. The CDR3 sequence is 14 residues long. Trimming cost V 0 bases and J 4 bases, with 9 bases left between them. The CDR3 reads CASSQDSVLETQYF. The CDR3 DNA reads as TGTGCCAGCAGCCAAGATTCGGTTCTAGAGACCCAGTACTTC. Based on the CDR3 plus reference TRBV14 and TRBJ2-5, the full variable domain is EAGVTQFPSHSVIEKGQTVTLRCDPISGHDNLYWYRRVMGKEIKFLLHFVKESKQDESGMPNNRFLAERTGGTYSTLKVQPAELEDSGVYFCASSQDSVLETQYFGPGTRLLVL.

The chain joins TRBV7-3 to TRBJ2-5, with TRBD2 identical over 7 bases. The junction had 1 base not matched to a gene; V was cut back by 2 bases and J by 1 base. This CDR3 has 14 amino acids. From germline, CDR1 is SGHTA and CDR2 FQGTGA. The chain's CDR3 is CASSLGGGQETQYF. The CDR3 DNA reads as TGTGCCAGCAGCTTAGGCGGGGGCCAAGAGACCCAGTACTTC.

This clone was observed a handful of times. The rearrangement uses TRBV28 and TRBJ1-1, with TRBD1 matching over 10 bases. Trimming removed 4 bases from V and 3 bases from J; junction bases left unmatched: 5. Per the germline V gene, CDR1 is MDHEN and CDR2 is SYDVKM. The CDR3 runs 15 residues. The CDR3 DNA reads TGTGCCAGCAGTTCCCTTGGACAGGGGGACACTGAAGCTTTCTTT. Protein: CASSSLGQGDTEAFF. The whole variable domain, remainder taken from reference TRBV28 and TRBJ1-1, is DVKVTQSSRYLVKRTGEKVFLECVQDMDHENMFWYRQDPGLGLRLIYFSYDVKMKEKGDIPEGYSVSREKKERFSLILESASTNQTSMYLCASSSLGQGDTEAFFGQGTRLTVV.

This clone was seen a few times. This sequence joins TRBV4-1 and TRBJ1-5, with D perhaps matching TRBD1 (5 bases). This CDR3 comprises 16 residues. CDR1 is MGHRA, CDR2 YSYEKL, per germline. V lost 1 base, J lost 2 bases, and 12 bases lay in between. The CDR3 reads CASSQVWEQGNQPQHF. In DNA form, the CDR3 reads TGCGCCAGCAGCCAAGTTTGGGAACAGGGCAATCAGCCCCAGCATTTT.

This sequence joins TRBV6-5 and TRBJ2-7; 11 bases match TRBD1. The germline gives CDR1 MNHEY, CDR2 SVGAGI. The CDR3 has 14 amino acids. V trimming: 6 bases; J trimming: 0 bases; junction bases outside the gene matches: 1. CDR3 sequence: CASRGTGGSYEQYF. The CDR3 DNA reads as TGTGCCAGCAGGGGGACAGGGGGCTCCTACGAGCAGTACTTC.

V and J are TRBV7-2 and TRBJ2-7; TRBD2 aligns across 10 bases. Germline lookup yields CDR1 SGHTA and CDR2 FQGNSA. The V and J ends lost 4 bases and 2 bases, in that order; junction bases with no gene match: 17. The CDR3 length is 19 residues. The CDR3 loop is CASSSWTYTSGKTTYEQYF. The DNA of the CDR3 is TGTGCCAGCAGCTCGTGGACGTATACTAGCGGGAAGACAACCTACGAGCAGTACTTC.

This chain connects TRBV2 to TRBJ1-5, with D maybe TRBD1 (5 bases). The CDR3 runs 14 residues. The ends were cut back, 2 bases at V and 2 bases at J, with 7 bases in the middle. Germline assignment: CDR1 SNHLY and CDR2 FYNNEI. The CDR3 protein is CASSETRGNQPQHF. The CDR3 DNA follows: TGTGCCAGCAGTGAAACCAGGGGCAATCAGCCCCAGCATTTT.

Note on this clone: Other nucleotide sequences from this sample produce the same CDR3. The chain uses TRBV15 and TRBJ2-6; TRBD2 is a possible D gene (5 bases). The CDR3 totals 16 residues. Trimming left V 0 bases short and J 1 base short, with 7 bases between. Germline V CDR1 and CDR2: LNHNV, YYDKDF (reference sequence). The CDR3, as DNA: TGTGCCACCAGCAGAGATCGAGGGTCTGGGGCCAACGTCCTGACTTTC. This encodes CATSRDRGSGANVLTF.

The chain joins TRBV28 to TRBJ2-7, with 9 bases identical to TRBD1. Germline V gene lookup returns CDR1 MDHEN and CDR2 SYDVKM. The length of the CDR3 is 14 residues. The J segment lost 3 bases and the V segment lost 3 bases, leaving 3 bases of the junction unmatched. CDR3 amino acids: CASSLGQGSYEQYF. DNA of the CDR3: TGTGCCAGCAGTTTGGGACAGGGAAGCTACGAGCAGTACTTC.